The clone carrying this T cell receptor beta chain showed up just a few times. Its antigen is as yet unknown. V was clipped by 6 bases and J by 4 bases, with 16 bases between them. Looked up from germline, CDR1 is SGHRS and CDR2 is YFSETQ. This CDR3 contains 15 residues. TCRdb re-analysed the 5' RACE reads in MiXCR, keeping a single row per CDR3 protein. The repertoire holds 470,000 or so distinct CDR3 sequences, with roughly 18% as singletons. This specimen comes from a study of T-cell memory formation after mild COVID-19. Study as a whole: Clustering of TCRs was largely donor specific. Broader study findings: Shrinking CD4+ clones resided mostly in CM and EM, and CD8+ ones in EMRA.

The chain uses TRBV5-1 and TRBJ1-4; D unresolved. The sample was PBMCs or a T cell subset sorted from them (not recorded which). The clonotype originates from an adult woman who had mild COVID-19 (a few samples of this study predate the infection). Cell type and time point are not known. The DNA for the CDR3 is TGCGCCAGCAAAACCTCTCGAATCGTTAATGAAAAACTGTTTTTT. Protein product: CASKTSRIVNEKLFF.